The T cell receptor (beta chain) under discussion was sequenced for a study of T cells in Graves' hyperthyroidism and ophthalmopathy (dated by TCRdb to the late 2010s). Concerning the study at large: Peripheral blood was sampled at the time of initial diagnosis, prior to any treatment. To identify distinguishing TCR V-J signatures, a discovery cohort of about 100 patients was used, comprising 43 with Graves' ophthalmopathy and approximately 58 with stable Graves' hyperthyroidism. Prospective prediction of ophthalmopathy was tested in an independent validation cohort consisting of about 20 hyperthyroidism patients and 15 to 17 patients who later progressed to ophthalmopathy. The 95 to 100 discovery patients were randomly divided into training and test sets at a 7:3 ratio. The study also compared thyroid tissue and blood T-cell repertoires from roughly 6 Graves' hyperthyroidism patients. After sampling, hyperthyroidism patients received methimazole starting at 30 mg daily, and ophthalmopathy patients received high-dose intravenous methylprednisolone. According to the paper, TCR Vbeta CDR3 sequencing was carried out on around 140 peripheral blood samples, which came from approximately 43 ophthalmopathy, approximately 72 hyperthyroidism and approximately 17 progressor patients. Here is what the overall study found, with its caveats: In cross-validation, a model built on a 13 V-J signature told ophthalmopathy apart from stable hyperthyroidism with approximately 90% sensitivity and about 81% specificity, and in testing the same model reached 80%/75%. In validation, the model predicted progression to ophthalmopathy a median of roughly six months before onset, with around 70% sensitivity and 72.22% specificity. Most expanded thyroid clonotypes (frequency above 0.001) were also detected in blood, a finding suggesting that blood repertoires may reflect thyroid immune responses. No statistical method was used to fix the sample size in advance, and group allocation was not hidden from the investigators.

Stable Graves' hyperthyroidism was defined as no progression to ophthalmopathy during 18 months of follow-up. Hyperthyroidism patients were aged 18 to 65 years and newly diagnosed, with disease duration of less than 2 months. Patients with uncontrolled infections, other autoimmune diseases, pregnancy or lactation were excluded. Clinical symptoms, serum thyroxine and TRAb, thyroid ultrasound, and orbital computed tomography formed the basis for the diagnoses. PBMCs were separated from under 11 ml of fresh peripheral blood using Ficoll-Paque density gradient centrifugation. Total RNA was extracted using Trizol reagent, and RNA quality was assessed on an Agilent 2100 Bioanalyzer. Amplification of TCR beta CDR3 regions was carried out from RNA transcripts. The TCR CDR3 was subjected to a first round of RT-PCR using the HTBI primer set and the Qiagen OneStep RT-PCR kit. A second multiplex PCR round built the libraries, followed by size selection and purification. Sequencing of the libraries was done on an Illumina HiSeq2000 using paired-end 100 bp reads. In the paper's pipeline: SOAPnuke was used to process the raw data, removing reads that contained adapters or uncalled bases, had a mean Phred below 15, or lacked an exact match to the constant primer or identifier. COPE v1.2.5 was used to merge the high-quality paired reads, and each unique nucleotide sequence was defined as a clonotype. MiTCR v1.1 was used to align clonotypes to the IMGT TRBV, TRBD and TRBJ reference segments. Analysis was restricted to V-J combinations with a frequency above 0.0001, which covered roughly 99% of repertoires. The TCS score was defined as F50 (clonal expansion) divided by E x V (chaos), with BLOSUM62-based TCRdist calculated between CDR3 peptides within each V-J. Welch's t-statistics and random forest reduced 500 to 650 V-J features to roughly 13, which were used in a naive Bayes classifier (R e1071). In TCRdb, the public reads were trimmed at Q25 with fastp and aligned with MiXCR, with productive beta chains retained. Rows with a matching CDR3 protein are joined into one entry that keeps the most common DNA and genes. None of the V and J calls come from the authors' own analysis; TCRdb made them. Within this sample are about 110,000 distinct CDR3 sequences, with 16% of them counted one time only. About 44% of the sample belongs to the ten largest clones.

As to this clonotype: The antigen this receptor binds is unknown. Per-nucleotide qualities are absent, and no much larger clonotype sits a single base away.

CDR1 SNHLY and CDR2 FYNNEI are derived from the germline V gene. Inclusive of the bounding cysteine and phenylalanine, the CDR3 is 13 residues long. Kept here is only the CDR3 DNA, which spans 39 bases and is read in frame from base 1. V and J lose 4 bases and 2 bases, and a span of 7 bases separates them. Material: blood. The chain is assembled from TRBV2 and TRBJ2-3; the D gene is not confidently resolved. The TCR sequence derives from a woman aged 45-65 years with Graves' hyperthyroidism. CDR3 protein: CASSGRLTDTQYF. The sequenced DNA: TGTGCCAGCAGTGGGAGACTCACAGATACGCAGTATTTT.